A selection of T cell receptor beta chains follows, all from one sample in a study of identical twins. Each CDR3 protein is one row after TCRdb ran MiXCR on the 5' RACE reads. The data contain under 400,000 distinct CDR3 sequences, roughly 10% of them singletons. Sequenced input: naive T cells sorted from blood. Receptors were obtained from a woman aged 45-65 years in good health. The conserved cysteine and the conserved F or W are not part of the CDR3 here. Fields, in order: J gene, V gene, CDR3 protein.

j_gene: TRBJ2-1; v_gene: TRBV10-3; CDR3aa: AISEPGDLGQPYNEQF
j_gene: TRBJ2-7; v_gene: TRBV7-8; CDR3aa: ASTAQPERVEEQY
j_gene: TRBJ2-7; v_gene: TRBV11-2; CDR3aa: ASSPGTSGRRY
j_gene: TRBJ2-1; v_gene: TRBV5-1; CDR3aa: ASRQEGEQF
j_gene: TRBJ2-1; v_gene: TRBV11-3; CDR3aa: ASSSAGAHSYNEQF
j_gene: TRBJ1-5; v_gene: TRBV6-1; CDR3aa: ASWTFQGSNQPQH
j_gene: TRBJ2-1; v_gene: TRBV20-1; CDR3aa: SASYGLAQYNEQF
j_gene: TRBJ2-1; v_gene: TRBV2; CDR3aa: ASMTVPRDYNEQF
j_gene: TRBJ2-7; v_gene: TRBV7-2; CDR3aa: ASSLRWRASSYEQY
j_gene: TRBJ2-5; v_gene: TRBV6-5; CDR3aa: ASSYLRGGGETQY
j_gene: TRBJ2-3; v_gene: TRBV6-6; CDR3aa: ASSEQSVGTDTQY
j_gene: TRBJ2-2; v_gene: TRBV9; CDR3aa: ASSVNVGELF
j_gene: TRBJ2-6; v_gene: TRBV14; CDR3aa: ASSPRAGRRANVLT
j_gene: TRBJ2-1; v_gene: TRBV6-5; CDR3aa: ASSYSGIPYNEQF
j_gene: TRBJ1-5; v_gene: TRBV18; CDR3aa: ASASGEHQPQH
j_gene: TRBJ2-3; v_gene: TRBV5-1; CDR3aa: ASSSGLAGGRTNTDTQY
j_gene: TRBJ2-7; v_gene: TRBV20-1; CDR3aa: SVNKGGSYEQY
j_gene: TRBJ1-3; v_gene: TRBV20-1; CDR3aa: SAIGRDRGSGNTIY
j_gene: TRBJ2-5; v_gene: TRBV29-1; CDR3aa: SAAPGLEETQY
j_gene: TRBJ1-2; v_gene: TRBV29-1; CDR3aa: SVAVGIDYGYT
j_gene: TRBJ2-3; v_gene: TRBV12-3/TRBV12-4; CDR3aa: ASTPSGAGGLVPDTQY